This entry describes one TCR beta chain. CDR3 size: 15 residues. The V gene's germline CDR1 is SGHNT and CDR2 YENEEA. Between the trimmed V and J ends, which lost 1 base and 2 bases, there was a span of 8 bases. The data originate from a study of blood T cell repertoires in COVID-19. Study summary: Specimens from acute and convalescent COVID-19 originated in the United States, Italy and Spain.

The method was immunoSEQ multiplex PCR; TCRdb's version includes in-frame clones alone and lacks a portion of them. The sample contains tens of thousands of clones, 75% to 90% of which appear only once. This receptor was obtained from a man aged 55-75 years with COVID-19, enrolled during active disease. The chain couples TRBV11-3 to TRBJ2-2; TRBD1 might be the D (6 bases). The sequencing input was peripheral blood. The CDR3 reads CASSLARGNTGELFF. CDR3 coding DNA: TGTGCCAGCAGCTTAGCCAGGGGAAACACCGGGGAGCTGTTTTTT.